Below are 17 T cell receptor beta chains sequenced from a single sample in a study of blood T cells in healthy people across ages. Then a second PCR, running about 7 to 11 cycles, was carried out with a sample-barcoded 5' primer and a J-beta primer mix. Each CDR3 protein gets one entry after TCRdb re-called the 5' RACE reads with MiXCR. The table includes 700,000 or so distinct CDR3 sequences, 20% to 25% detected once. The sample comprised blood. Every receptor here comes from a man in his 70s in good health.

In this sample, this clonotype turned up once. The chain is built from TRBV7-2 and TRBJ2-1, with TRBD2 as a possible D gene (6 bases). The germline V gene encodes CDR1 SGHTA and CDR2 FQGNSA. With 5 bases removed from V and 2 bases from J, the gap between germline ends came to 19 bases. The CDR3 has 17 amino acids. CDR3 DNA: TGTGCCAGCAGCCCCAGACTAGAGCGAGGGGCCTACAATGAGCAGTTCTTC. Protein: CASSPRLERGAYNEQFF.

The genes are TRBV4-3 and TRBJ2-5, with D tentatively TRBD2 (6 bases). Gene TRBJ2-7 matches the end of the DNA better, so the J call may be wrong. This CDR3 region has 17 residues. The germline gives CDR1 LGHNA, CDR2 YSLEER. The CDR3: CASSQDPGLIYSYEQYV. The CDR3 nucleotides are TGCGCCAGCAGCCAAGATCCGGGACTCATTTATTCCTACGAGCAGTACGTC.

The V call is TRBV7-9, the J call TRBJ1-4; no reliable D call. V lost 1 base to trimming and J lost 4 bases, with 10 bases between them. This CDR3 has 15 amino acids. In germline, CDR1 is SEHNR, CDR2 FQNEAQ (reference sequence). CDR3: CASSLEGQLNEKLFF. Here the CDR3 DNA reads TGTGCCAGCAGCTTAGAGGGCCAACTTAATGAAAAACTGTTTTTT.

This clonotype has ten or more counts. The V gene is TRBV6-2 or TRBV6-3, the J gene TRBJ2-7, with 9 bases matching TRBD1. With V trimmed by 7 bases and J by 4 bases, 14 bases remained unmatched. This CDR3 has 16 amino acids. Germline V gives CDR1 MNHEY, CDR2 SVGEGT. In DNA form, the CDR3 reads TGTGCCAGCAAATCTGGCCGGGACAGGGCTGCTTACGAGCAGTACGTC. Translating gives CASKSGRDRAAYEQYV.

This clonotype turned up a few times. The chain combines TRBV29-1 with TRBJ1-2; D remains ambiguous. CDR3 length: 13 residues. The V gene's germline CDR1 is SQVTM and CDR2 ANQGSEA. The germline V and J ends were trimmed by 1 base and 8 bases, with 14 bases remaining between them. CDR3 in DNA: TGCAGCGTTGAAGTGTGGCCCCTACGGGGCTACACCTTC. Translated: CSVEVWPLRGYTF. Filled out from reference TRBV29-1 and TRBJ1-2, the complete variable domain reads SAVISQKPSRDICQRGTSLTIQCQVDSQVTMMFWYRQQPGQSLTLIATANQGSEATYESGFVIDKFPISRPNLTFSTLTVSNMSPEDSSIYLCSVEVWPLRGYTFGSGTRLTVV.

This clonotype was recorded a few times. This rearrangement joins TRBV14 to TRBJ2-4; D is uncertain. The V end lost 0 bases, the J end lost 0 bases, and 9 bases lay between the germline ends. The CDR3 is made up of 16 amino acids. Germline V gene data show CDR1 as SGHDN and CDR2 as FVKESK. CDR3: CASSQDRSIAKNIQYF. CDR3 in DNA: TGTGCCAGCAGCCAAGATCGGTCTATAGCCAAAAACATTCAGTACTTC. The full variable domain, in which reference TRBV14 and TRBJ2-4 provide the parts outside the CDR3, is EAGVTQFPSHSVIEKGQTVTLRCDPISGHDNLYWYRRVMGKEIKFLLHFVKESKQDESGMPNNRFLAERTGGTYSTLKVQPAELEDSGVYFCASSQDRSIAKNIQYFGAGTRLSVL.

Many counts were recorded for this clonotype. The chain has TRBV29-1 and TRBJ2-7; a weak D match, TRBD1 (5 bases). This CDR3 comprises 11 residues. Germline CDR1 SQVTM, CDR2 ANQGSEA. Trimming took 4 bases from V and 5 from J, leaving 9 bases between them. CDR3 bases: TGCAGCGTTGCTCAGGGTAACGAGCAGTACTTC. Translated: CSVAQGNEQYF.

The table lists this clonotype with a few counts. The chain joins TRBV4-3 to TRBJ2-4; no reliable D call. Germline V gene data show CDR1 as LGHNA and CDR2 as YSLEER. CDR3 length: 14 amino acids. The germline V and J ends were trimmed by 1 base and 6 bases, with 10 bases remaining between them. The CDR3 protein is CASSQVGAANIQYF. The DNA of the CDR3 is TGCGCCAGCAGCCAAGTGGGTGCGGCAAACATTCAGTACTTC.

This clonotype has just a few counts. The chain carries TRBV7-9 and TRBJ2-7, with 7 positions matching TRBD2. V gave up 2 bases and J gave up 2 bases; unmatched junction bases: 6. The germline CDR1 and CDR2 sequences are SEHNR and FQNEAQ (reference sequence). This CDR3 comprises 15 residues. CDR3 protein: CASSLWSGAPYEQYF. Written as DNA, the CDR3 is TGTGCCAGCAGCTTATGGAGCGGGGCCCCCTACGAGCAGTACTTC.

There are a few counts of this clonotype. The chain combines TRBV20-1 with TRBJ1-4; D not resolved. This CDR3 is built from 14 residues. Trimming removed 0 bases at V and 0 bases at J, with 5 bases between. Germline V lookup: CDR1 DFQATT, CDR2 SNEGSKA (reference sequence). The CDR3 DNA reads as TGCAGTGCTAGAGACGTCGCAACTAATGAAAAACTGTTTTTT. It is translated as CSARDVATNEKLFF.

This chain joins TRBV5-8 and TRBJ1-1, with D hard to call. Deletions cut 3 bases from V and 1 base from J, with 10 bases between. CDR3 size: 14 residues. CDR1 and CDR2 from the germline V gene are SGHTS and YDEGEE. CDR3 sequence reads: CASSSRHQNTEAFF. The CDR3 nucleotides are TGTGCCAGCAGCTCCCGACACCAGAACACTGAAGCTTTCTTT.

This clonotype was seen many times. CDR3 nucleotide sequence: TGCGCCAGCAGCTTCGACGACTACGAGCAGTACTTC. It yields the protein CASSFDDYEQYF. The genes are TRBV5-1 and TRBJ2-7; D is uncertain. V gave up 2 bases and J gave up 3 bases, with 6 bases separating them. CDR3 length: 12 amino acids. CDR1 and CDR2 (germline): SGHRS, YFSETQ.

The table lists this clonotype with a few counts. CDR3 residues: CASSAQGAIGELFF. The CDR3 nucleotides read TGTGCCAGCAGCGCACAGGGGGCAATAGGGGAGCTGTTTTTT. The rearrangement uses TRBV9 and TRBJ2-2; 9 bases are shared with TRBD1. The germline V gene encodes CDR1 SGDLS and CDR2 YYNGEE. This CDR3 has 14 amino acids. With 3 bases clipped from V and 8 bases from J, the junction kept 5 bases outside the gene matches.

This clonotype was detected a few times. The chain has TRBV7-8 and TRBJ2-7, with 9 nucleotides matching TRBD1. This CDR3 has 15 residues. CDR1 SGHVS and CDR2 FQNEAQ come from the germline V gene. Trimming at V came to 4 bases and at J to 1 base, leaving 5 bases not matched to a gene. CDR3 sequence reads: CASSSGQGYSYEQYF. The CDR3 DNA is TGTGCCAGCAGCTCCGGACAGGGGTATTCCTACGAGCAGTACTTC.

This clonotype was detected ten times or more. The CDR3 bases are TGCGCCAGCAGCTGGGGACTAGCGGGAGAAAACATTCAGTACTTC. This encodes CASSWGLAGENIQYF. The chain recombines TRBV5-1 with TRBJ2-4; TRBD2 matches 14 bases. The CDR3 covers 15 residues. J was trimmed by 5 bases and V by 3 bases; bases with no gene match: 1. The V gene's germline CDR1 is SGHRS and CDR2 YFSETQ. Drawing the rest from reference TRBV5-1 and TRBJ2-4, the complete variable domain is KAGVTQTPRYLIKTRGQQVTLSCSPISGHRSVSWYQQTPGQGLQFLFEYFSETQRNKGNFPGRFSGRQFSNSRSEMNVSTLELGDSALYLCASSWGLAGENIQYFGAGTRLSVL.

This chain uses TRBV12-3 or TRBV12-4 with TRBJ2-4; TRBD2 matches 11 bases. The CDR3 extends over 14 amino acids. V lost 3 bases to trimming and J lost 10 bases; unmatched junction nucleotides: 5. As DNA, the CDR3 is TGTGCCAGCAGTTTCCTAGCGGGGGGCCGGATTCAGTACTTC. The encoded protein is CASSFLAGGRIQYF.

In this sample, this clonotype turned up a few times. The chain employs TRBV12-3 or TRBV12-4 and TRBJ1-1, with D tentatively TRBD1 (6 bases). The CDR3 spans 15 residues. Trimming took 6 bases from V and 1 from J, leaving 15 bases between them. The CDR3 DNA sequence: TGTGCCAGCAGCCCTATTAAACAGGGGAACACTGAAGCTTTCTTT. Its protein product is CASSPIKQGNTEAFF.